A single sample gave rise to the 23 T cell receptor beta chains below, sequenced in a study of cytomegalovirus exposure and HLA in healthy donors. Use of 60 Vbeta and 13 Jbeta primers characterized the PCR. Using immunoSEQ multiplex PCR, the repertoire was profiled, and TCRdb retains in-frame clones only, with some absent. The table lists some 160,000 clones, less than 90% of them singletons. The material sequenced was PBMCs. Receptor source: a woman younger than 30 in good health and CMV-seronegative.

Written as DNA, the CDR3 is TGTGCCAGCAGTTTAGCTGGGGCGGTCTTGTCCTACAATGAGCAGTTCTTC. It translates to CASSLAGAVLSYNEQFF. This chain joins TRBV27 and TRBJ2-1; D perhaps matches TRBD1 (5 bases). The germline gives CDR1 MNHEY, CDR2 SMNVEV (reference sequence). The CDR3 is 17 residues long. The V end was cut by 2 bases, the J end by 1 base, with 15 bases between.

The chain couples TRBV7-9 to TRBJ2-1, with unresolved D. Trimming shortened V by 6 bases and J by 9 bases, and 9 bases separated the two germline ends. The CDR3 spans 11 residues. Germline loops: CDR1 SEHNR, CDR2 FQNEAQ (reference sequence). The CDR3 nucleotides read TGTGCCAGCAGGAGAGGTGGTGAGCAGTTCTTC. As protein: CASRRGGEQFF.

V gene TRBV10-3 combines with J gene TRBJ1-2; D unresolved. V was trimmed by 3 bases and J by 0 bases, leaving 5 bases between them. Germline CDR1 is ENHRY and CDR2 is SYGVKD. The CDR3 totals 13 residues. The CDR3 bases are TGTGCCATCAGTGAAAGAGCTAACTATGGCTACACCTTC. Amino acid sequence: CAISERANYGYTF.

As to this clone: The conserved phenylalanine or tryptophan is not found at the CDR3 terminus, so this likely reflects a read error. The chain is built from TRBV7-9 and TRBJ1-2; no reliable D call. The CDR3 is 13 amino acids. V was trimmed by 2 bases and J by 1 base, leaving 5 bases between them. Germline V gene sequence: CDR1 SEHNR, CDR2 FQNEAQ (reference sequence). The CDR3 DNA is TGTGCCAGCAGCTTAATGAGTAACTATGGCTACACCCTC. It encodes CASSLMSNYGYTL.

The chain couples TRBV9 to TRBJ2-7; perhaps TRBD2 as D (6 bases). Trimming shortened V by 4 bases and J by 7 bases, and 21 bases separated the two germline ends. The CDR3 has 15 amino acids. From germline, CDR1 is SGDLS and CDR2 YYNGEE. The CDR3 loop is CASSPGGGPLGEQYF. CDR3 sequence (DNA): TGTGCCAGCAGCCCAGGAGGAGGGCCTCTGGGGGAGCAGTACTTC.

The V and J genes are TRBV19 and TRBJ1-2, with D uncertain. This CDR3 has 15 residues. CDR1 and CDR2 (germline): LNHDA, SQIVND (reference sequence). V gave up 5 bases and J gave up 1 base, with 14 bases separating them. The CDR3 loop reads CASSGREVINYGYTF. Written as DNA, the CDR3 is TGTGCCAGTAGTGGGCGGGAGGTGATTAACTATGGCTACACCTTC.

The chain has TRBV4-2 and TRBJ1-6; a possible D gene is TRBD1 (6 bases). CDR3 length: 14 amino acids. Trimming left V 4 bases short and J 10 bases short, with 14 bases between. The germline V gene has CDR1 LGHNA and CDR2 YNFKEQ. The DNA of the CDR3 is TGTGCCAGCAGCCCGGACAGTGCCCTATCACCCCTCCACTTT. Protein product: CASSPDSALSPLHF.

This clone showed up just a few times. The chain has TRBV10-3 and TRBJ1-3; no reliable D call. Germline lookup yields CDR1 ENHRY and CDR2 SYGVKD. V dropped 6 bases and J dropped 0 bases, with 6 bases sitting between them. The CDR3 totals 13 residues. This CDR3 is CAIRLDSGNTIYF. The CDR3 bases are TGTGCCATCAGGCTAGACTCTGGAAACACCATATATTTT.

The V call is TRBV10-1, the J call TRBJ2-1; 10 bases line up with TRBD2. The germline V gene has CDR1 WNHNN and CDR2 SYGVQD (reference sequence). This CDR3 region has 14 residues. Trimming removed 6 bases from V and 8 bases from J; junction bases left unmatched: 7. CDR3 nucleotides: TGCGCCAGCAGCCCTAGCGGGAGCTTCGATGAGCAGTTCTTC. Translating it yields CASSPSGSFDEQFF.

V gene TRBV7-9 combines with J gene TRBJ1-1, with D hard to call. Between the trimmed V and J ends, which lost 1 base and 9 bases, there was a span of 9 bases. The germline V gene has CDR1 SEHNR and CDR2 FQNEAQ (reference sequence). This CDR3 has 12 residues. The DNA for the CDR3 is TGTGCCAGCAGCTTAGTTATCGGGAAAGCTTTCTTT. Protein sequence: CASSLVIGKAFF.

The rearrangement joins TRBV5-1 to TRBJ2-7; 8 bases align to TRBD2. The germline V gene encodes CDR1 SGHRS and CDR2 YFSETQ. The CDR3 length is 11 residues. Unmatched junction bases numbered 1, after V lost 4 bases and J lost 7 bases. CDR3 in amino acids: CASSSGSEQYF. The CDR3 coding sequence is TGCGCCAGCAGCAGCGGGAGTGAGCAGTACTTC. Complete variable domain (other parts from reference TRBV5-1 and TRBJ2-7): KAGVTQTPRYLIKTRGQQVTLSCSPISGHRSVSWYQQTPGQGLQFLFEYFSETQRNKGNFPGRFSGRQFSNSRSEMNVSTLELGDSALYLCASSSGSEQYFGPGTRLTVT.

The CDR3 coding sequence is TGTGCCAGCAGCTTAGGCGGGGTCACAGATACGCAGTATTTT. The encoded protein is CASSLGGVTDTQYF. The chain combines TRBV5-4 with TRBJ2-3, with a tentative D call TRBD2 (6 bases). This CDR3 contains 14 residues. Germline-derived CDR1 and CDR2 are SGHNT and YYREEE (reference sequence). Trimming left V 2 bases short and J 2 bases short, with 9 bases between.

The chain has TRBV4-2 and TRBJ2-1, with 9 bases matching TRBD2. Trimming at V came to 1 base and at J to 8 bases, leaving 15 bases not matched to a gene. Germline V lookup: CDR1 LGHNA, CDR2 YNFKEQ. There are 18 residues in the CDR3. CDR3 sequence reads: CASSQVIPGLASRDEQFF. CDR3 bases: TGTGCCAGCAGCCAAGTTATACCGGGACTAGCCTCTCGTGATGAGCAGTTCTTC.

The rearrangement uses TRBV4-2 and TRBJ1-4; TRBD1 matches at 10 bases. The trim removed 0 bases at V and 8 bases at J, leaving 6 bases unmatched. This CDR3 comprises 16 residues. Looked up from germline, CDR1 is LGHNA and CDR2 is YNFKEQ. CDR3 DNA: TGTGCCAGCAGCCAAGATCGGGGGACAGGGGACGAAAAACTGTTTTTT. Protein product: CASSQDRGTGDEKLFF.

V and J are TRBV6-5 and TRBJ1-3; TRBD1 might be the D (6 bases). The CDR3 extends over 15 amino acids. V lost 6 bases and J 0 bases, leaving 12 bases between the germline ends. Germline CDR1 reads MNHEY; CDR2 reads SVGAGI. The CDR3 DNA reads TGTGCCAGCAGCTATCTCAGGGGCTCTGGAAACACCATATATTTT. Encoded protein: CASSYLRGSGNTIYF.

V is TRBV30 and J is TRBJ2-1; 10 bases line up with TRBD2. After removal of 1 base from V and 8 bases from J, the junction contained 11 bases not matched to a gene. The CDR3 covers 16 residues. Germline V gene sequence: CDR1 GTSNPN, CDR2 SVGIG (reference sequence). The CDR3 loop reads CAWSAGGLAIADEQFF. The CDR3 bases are TGTGCCTGGAGTGCTGGGGGACTAGCGATTGCGGATGAGCAGTTCTTC.

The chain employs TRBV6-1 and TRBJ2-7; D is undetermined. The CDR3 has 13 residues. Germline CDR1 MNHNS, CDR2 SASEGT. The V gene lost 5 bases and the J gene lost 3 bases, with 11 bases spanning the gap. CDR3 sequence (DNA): TGTGCCAGCAGTCCTAGGCCCGACTACGAGCAGTACTTC. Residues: CASSPRPDYEQYF.

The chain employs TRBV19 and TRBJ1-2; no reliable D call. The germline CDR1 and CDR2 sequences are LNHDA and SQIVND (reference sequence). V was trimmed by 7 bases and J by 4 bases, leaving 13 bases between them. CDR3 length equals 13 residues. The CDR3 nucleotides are TGTGCCAGTACCTCCGCGGGAGTCTATGGCTACACCTTC. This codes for CASTSAGVYGYTF.

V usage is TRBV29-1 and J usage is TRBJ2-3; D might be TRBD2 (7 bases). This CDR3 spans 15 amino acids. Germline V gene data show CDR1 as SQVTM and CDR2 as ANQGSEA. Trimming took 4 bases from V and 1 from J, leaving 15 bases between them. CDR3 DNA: TGCAGCGTTGCTGGGAGGGGGTCGGGCACAGATACGCAGTATTTT. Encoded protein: CSVAGRGSGTDTQYF.

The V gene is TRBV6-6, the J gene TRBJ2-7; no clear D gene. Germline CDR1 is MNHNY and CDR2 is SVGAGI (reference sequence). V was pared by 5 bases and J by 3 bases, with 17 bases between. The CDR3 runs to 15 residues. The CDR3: CASSTGQATFYEQYF. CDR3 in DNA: TGTGCCAGCAGTACTGGGCAGGCTACTTTCTACGAGCAGTACTTC.

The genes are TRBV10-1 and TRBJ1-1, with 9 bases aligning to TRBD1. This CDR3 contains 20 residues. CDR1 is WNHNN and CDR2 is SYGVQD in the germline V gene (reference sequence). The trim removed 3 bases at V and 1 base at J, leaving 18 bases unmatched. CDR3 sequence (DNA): TGCGCCAGCAGTGAATCTCCGGAGGTAGGGACAGGGCGGTGGAACACTGAAGCTTTCTTT. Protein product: CASSESPEVGTGRWNTEAFF.

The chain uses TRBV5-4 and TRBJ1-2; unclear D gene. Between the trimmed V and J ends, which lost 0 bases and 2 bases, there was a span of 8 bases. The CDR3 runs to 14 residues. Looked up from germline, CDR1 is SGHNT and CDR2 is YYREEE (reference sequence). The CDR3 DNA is TGTGCCAGCAGCTTGGGAGGCTCCAACTATGGCTACACCTTC. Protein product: CASSLGGSNYGYTF.

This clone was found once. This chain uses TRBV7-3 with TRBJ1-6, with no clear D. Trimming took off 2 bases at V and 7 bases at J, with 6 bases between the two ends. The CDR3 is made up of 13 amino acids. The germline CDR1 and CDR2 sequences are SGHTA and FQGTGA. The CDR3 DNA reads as TGTGCCAGCAGCTTAGAGGGAAATTCACCCCTCCACTTT. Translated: CASSLEGNSPLHF.